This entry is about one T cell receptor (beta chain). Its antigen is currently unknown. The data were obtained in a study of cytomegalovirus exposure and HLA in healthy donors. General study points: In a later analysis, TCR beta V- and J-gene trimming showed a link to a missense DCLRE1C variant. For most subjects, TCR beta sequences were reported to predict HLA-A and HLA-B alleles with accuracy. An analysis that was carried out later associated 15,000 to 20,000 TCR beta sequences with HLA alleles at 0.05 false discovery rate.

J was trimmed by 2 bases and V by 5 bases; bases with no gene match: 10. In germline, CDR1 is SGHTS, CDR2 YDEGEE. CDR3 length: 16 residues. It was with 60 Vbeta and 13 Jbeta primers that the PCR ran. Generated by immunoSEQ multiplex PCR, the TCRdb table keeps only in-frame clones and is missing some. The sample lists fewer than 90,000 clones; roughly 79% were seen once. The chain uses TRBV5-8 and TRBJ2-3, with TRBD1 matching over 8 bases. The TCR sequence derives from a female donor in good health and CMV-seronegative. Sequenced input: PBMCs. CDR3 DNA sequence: TGTGCCAGCAGTTCCTCGTGGACAGGGTACACAGATACGCAGTATTTT. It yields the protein CASSSSWTGYTDTQYF.